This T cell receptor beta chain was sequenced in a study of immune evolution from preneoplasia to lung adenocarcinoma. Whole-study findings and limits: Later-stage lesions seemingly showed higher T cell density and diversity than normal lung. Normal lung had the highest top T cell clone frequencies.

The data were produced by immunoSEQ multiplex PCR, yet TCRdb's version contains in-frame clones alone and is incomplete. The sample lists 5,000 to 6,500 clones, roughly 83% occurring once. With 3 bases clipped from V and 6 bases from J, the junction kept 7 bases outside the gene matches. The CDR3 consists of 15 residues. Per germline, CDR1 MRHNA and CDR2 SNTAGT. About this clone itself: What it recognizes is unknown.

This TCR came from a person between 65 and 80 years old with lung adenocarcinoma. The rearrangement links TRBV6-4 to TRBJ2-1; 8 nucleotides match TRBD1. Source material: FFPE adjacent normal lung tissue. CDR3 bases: TGTGCCAGCAGTGAGACAGGGGCCCATGCCAATGAGCAGTTCTTC. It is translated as CASSETGAHANEQFF.